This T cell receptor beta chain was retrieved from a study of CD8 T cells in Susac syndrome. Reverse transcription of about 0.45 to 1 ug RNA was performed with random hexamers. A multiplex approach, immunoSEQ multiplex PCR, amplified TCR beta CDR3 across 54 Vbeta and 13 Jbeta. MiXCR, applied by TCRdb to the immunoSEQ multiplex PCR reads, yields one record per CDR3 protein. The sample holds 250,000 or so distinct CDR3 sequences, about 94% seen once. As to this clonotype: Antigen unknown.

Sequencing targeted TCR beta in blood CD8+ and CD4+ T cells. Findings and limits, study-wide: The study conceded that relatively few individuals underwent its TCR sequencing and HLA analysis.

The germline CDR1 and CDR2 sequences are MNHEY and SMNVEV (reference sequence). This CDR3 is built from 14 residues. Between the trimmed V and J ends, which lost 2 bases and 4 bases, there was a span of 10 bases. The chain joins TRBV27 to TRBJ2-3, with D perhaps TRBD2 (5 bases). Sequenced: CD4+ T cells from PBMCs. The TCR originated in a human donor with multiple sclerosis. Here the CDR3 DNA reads TGTGCCAGCAGTTTAGACTATCTTCCAGATACGCAGTATTTT. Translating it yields CASSLDYLPDTQYF.